These 29 T cell receptor beta chains share one sample of origin, sequenced in a study of blood T cell repertoires in COVID-19. Libraries were prepared by immunoSEQ multiplex PCR; TCRdb keeps only in-frame clonotypes and omits some of them. The repertoire consists of more than 200,000 clones, with 70% to 90% occurring once and the leading ten covering about 1.5%. Sequencing was performed on PBMCs or T cells enriched from blood (not recorded which). These receptors all stem from a woman in her 50s who had recovered from COVID-19.

This clone showed up just a few times. This chain links TRBV5-4 with TRBJ2-1; D possibly corresponds to TRBD2 (6 bases). The V gene lost 0 bases and the J gene lost 0 bases, with 10 bases spanning the gap. The germline CDR1 and CDR2 sequences are SGHNT and YYREEE (reference sequence). This CDR3 is built from 16 residues. CDR3 loop: CASSLGAGRSYNEQFF. The DNA for the CDR3 is TGTGCCAGCAGCTTGGGGGCGGGACGCTCCTACAATGAGCAGTTCTTC.

This chain links TRBV27 with TRBJ2-7; 8 positions agree with TRBD1. CDR3 length: 14 amino acids. Trimming took 4 bases from V and 2 from J; bases not matched to a gene: 4. The germline V gene has CDR1 MNHEY and CDR2 SMNVEV (reference sequence). As DNA, the CDR3 is TGTGCCAGCAGTTCATGGACAGGGACCTACGAGCAGTACTTC. Its translation: CASSSWTGTYEQYF.

This chain joins TRBV11-2 and TRBJ2-3; a weak D match, TRBD1 (5 bases). CDR3 length: 13 amino acids. Germline CDR1 is SGHAT and CDR2 is FQNNGV. V was clipped by 1 base and J by 6 bases, with 8 bases between them. CDR3 protein: CASSLVRADTQYF. The DNA for the CDR3 is TGTGCCAGCAGCTTAGTCAGGGCCGATACGCAGTATTTT.

This clone was picked up a small number of times. The chain joins TRBV28 to TRBJ1-5; possibly TRBD1 for D (6 bases). Trimming left V 5 bases short and J 7 bases short, with 27 bases between. Germline lookup yields CDR1 MDHEN and CDR2 SYDVKM. CDR3 length: 18 amino acids. The CDR3 nucleotides read TGTGCCAGCAGTCCGATATTACAGGTGTTACAGGGTAGGCAGCCCCAGCATTTT. Residues: CASSPILQVLQGRQPQHF.

This chain joins TRBV7-9 and TRBJ2-2; 7 bases are shared with TRBD2. CDR1 and CDR2 (germline): SEHNR, FQNEAQ (reference sequence). This CDR3 has 15 residues. V gave up 6 bases and J gave up 5 bases; unmatched junction bases: 9. The CDR3 loop is CASRLSGIATGELFF. The CDR3 nucleotides are TGTGCCAGCAGACTCAGCGGGATCGCTACCGGGGAGCTGTTTTTT.

A single count supports this clone. The chain employs TRBV6-9 and TRBJ1-3; unclear D gene. V lost 7 bases and J lost 3, with 19 bases in between. This CDR3 has 16 residues. Germline-derived CDR1 and CDR2 are MNHGY and SVAAGI. The CDR3 spells CASILHTRVSGNTIYF. CDR3 nucleotide sequence: TGTGCCAGCATCTTACATACTCGGGTAAGTGGAAACACCATATATTTT.

V and J are TRBV7-8 and TRBJ2-3; TRBD1 agrees at 7 bases. The CDR3 is 14 residues long. Trimming cost V 1 base and J 4 bases; bases outside gene matches: 2. In germline, CDR1 is SGHVS, CDR2 FQNEAQ. CDR3 protein: CASSLGTGADTQYF. CDR3 in DNA: TGTGCCAGCAGCTTAGGGACAGGCGCAGATACGCAGTATTTT. Based on the CDR3 plus reference TRBV7-8 and TRBJ2-3, the full variable domain is GAGVSQSPRYKVAKRGQDVALRCDPISGHVSLFWYQQALGQGPEFLTYFQNEAQLDKSGLPSDRFFAERPEGSVSTLKIQRTQQEDSAVYLCASSLGTGADTQYFGPGTRLTVL.

This chain connects TRBV28 to TRBJ1-3; TRBD1 matches 7 bases. Germline trimming cut 6 bases from V and 4 bases from J; bases unmatched to any gene: 9. The CDR3 is 15 residues long. Germline lookup yields CDR1 MDHEN and CDR2 SYDVKM. DNA of the CDR3: TGTGCCAGCAGAACACAGGGGATGGGGGGAAACACCATATATTTT. Amino acids: CASRTQGMGGNTIYF.

The chain employs TRBV6-2 or TRBV6-3 and TRBJ2-6, with 7 bases that match TRBD1. Per the germline V gene, CDR1 is MNHEY and CDR2 is SVGEGT. The ends lost 6 bases at V and 0 bases at J; junction bases unmatched: 5. This CDR3 contains 16 residues. In DNA, the CDR3 is TGTGCCAGCAGCAGGGACAGCGACTCTGGGGCCAACGTCCTGACTTTC. The encoded protein is CASSRDSDSGANVLTF.

The V gene is TRBV10-3, the J gene TRBJ2-7; D perhaps matches TRBD2 (5 bases). Between the trimmed V and J ends, which lost 4 bases and 4 bases, there was a span of 17 bases. This CDR3 spans 15 amino acids. From germline, CDR1 is ENHRY and CDR2 SYGVKD. The DNA for the CDR3 is TGTGCCATCAGTGGGGCAGGAGGAGTTAGGTACGAGCAGTACTTC. Encoded protein: CAISGAGGVRYEQYF.

This rearrangement joins TRBV28 to TRBJ2-7, with 7 bases aligning to TRBD1. With 5 bases clipped from V and 0 bases from J, the junction kept 7 bases outside the gene matches. CDR3 length: 15 amino acids. CDR1 and CDR2 (germline): MDHEN, SYDVKM. CDR3 amino acids: CASSDAGTDSYEQYF. As DNA, the CDR3 is TGTGCCAGCAGTGATGCCGGGACAGACTCCTACGAGCAGTACTTC.

The chain couples TRBV5-1 to TRBJ2-3; 8 nucleotides agree with TRBD2. Germline V lookup: CDR1 SGHRS, CDR2 YFSETQ. V was clipped by 0 bases and J by 3 bases; unmatched bases: 3. The CDR3 contains 15 residues. The CDR3 DNA follows: TGCGCCAGCAGCTTGGCCGGGGGGGCAACAGATACGCAGTATTTT. Protein sequence: CASSLAGGATDTQYF.

The rearrangement links TRBV6-2 or TRBV6-3 to TRBJ2-1, with D maybe TRBD1 (6 bases). The V gene's germline CDR1 is MNHEY and CDR2 SVGEGT. V was trimmed by 0 bases and J by 7 bases, leaving 13 bases between them. This CDR3 region has 15 residues. The CDR3 reads CASSYSLQGRNEQFF. In DNA, the CDR3 is TGTGCCAGCAGTTACTCTTTACAGGGTCGGAATGAGCAGTTCTTC.

J is TRBJ2-1 and V is TRBV10-3; D might be TRBD1 (6 bases). Trimming removed 7 bases at V and 5 bases at J, with 18 bases between. The germline V gene has CDR1 ENHRY and CDR2 SYGVKD. The CDR3 runs to 15 residues. The CDR3 DNA sequence: TGTGCCATCAACGCCGGGACAAATCACAACAATGAGCAGTTCTTC. It encodes CAINAGTNHNNEQFF.

J is TRBJ2-2 and V is TRBV19; 9 bases agree with TRBD2. CDR1 LNHDA and CDR2 SQIVND come from the germline V gene (reference sequence). The CDR3 totals 15 residues. Trimming cost V 8 bases and J 3 bases; bases outside gene matches: 7. CDR3 coding DNA: TGTGCCAGTCAACCCGGGACTAGCCACACCGGGGAGCTGTTTTTT. This gives the protein CASQPGTSHTGELFF. Filled out from reference TRBV19 and TRBJ2-2, the complete variable domain reads DGGITQSPKYLFRKEGQNVTLSCEQNLNHDAMYWYRQDPGQGLRLIYYSQIVNDFQKGDIAEGYSVSREKKESFPLTVTSAQKNPTAFYLCASQPGTSHTGELFFGEGSRLTVL.

The chain carries TRBV6-5 and TRBJ2-7, with TRBD2 matching 12 bases. The J segment lost 3 bases and the V segment lost 10 bases, leaving 7 bases of the junction unmatched. Germline loops: CDR1 MNHEY, CDR2 SVGAGI. The CDR3 extends over 14 amino acids. DNA for the CDR3: TGTGCCACCCCTAAGACTAGCGGGAGCTACGAGCAGTACTTC. Translated, it gives CATPKTSGSYEQYF.

The chain carries TRBV5-4 and TRBJ2-6; maybe TRBD2 (6 bases). This CDR3 contains 20 residues. The germline V gene encodes CDR1 SGHNT and CDR2 YYREEE (reference sequence). The V end lost 4 bases, the J end lost 1 base, and 24 bases lay between the germline ends. CDR3: CASSPPYSGSLRSGANVLTF. DNA of the CDR3: TGTGCCAGCAGCCCGCCTTATAGCGGATCTCTCCGGTCTGGGGCCAACGTCCTGACTTTC.

V is TRBV11-2 and J is TRBJ1-5, with D unresolved. The CDR3 has 13 residues. The ends were cut back, 3 bases at V and 9 bases at J, with 12 bases in the middle. Germline-derived CDR1 and CDR2 are SGHAT and FQNNGV. The CDR3 loop reads CASSFSIVWPQHF. CDR3 bases: TGTGCCAGCAGCTTCTCTATAGTGTGGCCCCAGCATTTT.

The chain uses TRBV27 and TRBJ2-7; 11 bases are shared with TRBD2. The germline gives CDR1 MNHEY, CDR2 SMNVEV (reference sequence). V was pared by 4 bases and J by 5 bases, with 10 bases of the junction left unmatched. The CDR3 has 16 amino acids. DNA of the CDR3: TGTGCCAGCAGTTCCATAGCGGGAGGGCCTCCCCACGAGCAGTACTTC. This encodes CASSSIAGGPPHEQYF.

This sequence joins TRBV4-2 and TRBJ2-1, with 8 positions matching TRBD2. Losses at the gene ends were 4 bases for V and 8 bases for J; bases not matched to a gene: 13. The CDR3 covers 16 residues. In germline, CDR1 is LGHNA, CDR2 YNFKEQ. CDR3 bases: TGTGCCAGCAGCCCGGAACTAGCGGATTCTTACCATGAGCAGTTCTTC. Its protein is CASSPELADSYHEQFF.

CDR3 in DNA: TGTGCCAGCAGCCCAACGGGTGGAGGTACTGAAGCTTTCTTT. This translates into CASSPTGGGTEAFF. V gene TRBV7-3 combines with J gene TRBJ1-1; D ambiguous. Trimming left V 5 bases short and J 5 bases short, with 15 bases between. The CDR3 spans 14 residues. CDR1 is SGHTA and CDR2 is FQGTGA in the germline V gene.

This rearrangement joins TRBV27 to TRBJ2-2, with TRBD1 matching 8 bases. The CDR3 has 15 amino acids. Germline V gene data show CDR1 as MNHEY and CDR2 as SMNVEV (reference sequence). With 6 bases clipped from V and 2 bases from J, the junction kept 5 bases outside the gene matches. Here the CDR3 DNA reads TGTGCCAGCAGACCGGGGACAGGTAACACCGGGGAGCTGTTTTTT. Residues: CASRPGTGNTGELFF.

The chain links TRBV28 to TRBJ2-1; 10 bases align to TRBD2. Germline V gives CDR1 MDHEN, CDR2 SYDVKM. J gave up 4 bases and V 6 bases, and 6 bases lay outside the gene matches. The CDR3 totals 15 residues. The CDR3 region is CASSSIAGGYNEQFF. The CDR3 DNA sequence: TGTGCCAGCAGCTCGATAGCGGGAGGTTACAATGAGCAGTTCTTC.

The chain combines TRBV18 with TRBJ2-1; TRBD2 matches 7 bases. V was pared by 3 bases and J by 7 bases, with 9 bases of the junction left unmatched. The CDR3 is made up of 15 amino acids. Germline V gene data show CDR1 as KGHSH and CDR2 as LQKENI. CDR3 protein: CASSPLGGSFNEQFF. CDR3 sequence (DNA): TGTGCCAGCTCACCTCTGGGCGGGAGTTTTAATGAGCAGTTCTTC.

This chain links TRBV25-1 with TRBJ2-3; maybe TRBD1 (5 bases). Germline V gives CDR1 MGHDK, CDR2 SYGVNS. The CDR3 length is 15 residues. Deletions cut 5 bases from V and 4 bases from J, with 16 bases between. The CDR3 nucleotides are TGTGCCAGCAGTCTTTCAGGGTTGATGGCAGATACGCAGTATTTT. Translating it yields CASSLSGLMADTQYF. Looking up the rest from reference TRBV25-1 and TRBJ2-3 gives the full variable domain: EADIYQTPRYLVIGTGKKITLECSQTMGHDKMYWYQQDPGMELHLIHYSYGVNSTEKGDLSSESTVSRIRTEHFPLTLESARPSHTSQYLCASSLSGLMADTQYFGPGTRLTVL.

The V and J genes are TRBV19 and TRBJ2-1; 7 nucleotides line up with TRBD2. Germline values: CDR1 LNHDA, CDR2 SQIVND (reference sequence). CDR3 length: 16 residues. The V segment lost 6 bases and the J segment 8 bases; nucleotides outside the gene matches: 16. The CDR3 DNA reads TGTGCCAGTAGAGACCGCCCAGGCGGGAGAAAGGATGAGCAGTTCTTC. Translation gives CASRDRPGGRKDEQFF.

V is TRBV6-5 and J is TRBJ2-7; the match to TRBD1 covers 12 bases. CDR3 size: 14 residues. With 7 bases clipped from V and 5 bases from J, the junction kept 6 bases outside the gene matches. CDR1 is MNHEY and CDR2 is SVGAGI in the germline V gene. The CDR3 region has the DNA TGTGCCAGCATAGAGGGACAGGGGGCGGACGAGCAGTACTTC. This translates into CASIEGQGADEQYF.

The rearrangement uses TRBV7-2 and TRBJ1-1; possible D gene TRBD1, 5 bases. CDR1 is SGHTA and CDR2 is FQGNSA in the germline V gene. This CDR3 region has 13 residues. V gave up 7 bases and J gave up 6 bases, with 15 bases separating them. DNA of the CDR3: TGTGCCAGCACCCGCGGGACCCTAGCTGAAGCTTTCTTT. Translation gives CASTRGTLAEAFF. The entire variable domain, with the rest obtained from reference TRBV7-2 and TRBJ1-1, is as follows: GAGVSQSPSNKVTEKGKDVELRCDPISGHTALYWYRQSLGQGLEFLIYFQGNSAPDKSGLPSDRFSAERTGGSVSTLTIQRTQQEDSAVYLCASTRGTLAEAFFGQGTRLTVV.

This clone was detected only a few times. This chain links TRBV5-1 with TRBJ2-5, with 8 bases that match TRBD1. CDR3 length equals 16 residues. CDR1 is SGHRS, CDR2 YFSETQ, per germline. V was clipped by 2 bases and J by 5 bases; unmatched bases: 11. CDR3 region: CASSFPGGMLDETQYF. The CDR3, as DNA: TGCGCCAGCAGCTTCCCAGGGGGCATGTTGGATGAGACCCAGTACTTC.